This TCR beta chain was retrieved from a study of T cell repertoires and leukemia-associated antigens (dated by TCRdb to the late 2010s). In the study overall: Some 16 million effective reads were obtained overall, with each sample giving about 5.1 to 7 million read pairs and 3.3 to 5.0 million effective reads. Using in vitro peptide stimulation of healthy T cells, the study sought to determine the antigen recognized by a TCR Vbeta21 clone earlier detected in CML patients.

The CDR3 spans 13 residues, from the cysteine through the phenylalanine. Only CDR3 DNA remains: 39 bases, in frame from the first base. Trimming takes 1 base from V and 4 bases from J, and the germline ends sit 7 bases apart. CDR1 and CDR2 are drawn from the germline V gene: LGHNA, YNFKEQ. TRIzol reagent was used to extract total RNA from the cultured T cells. 5' rapid amplification of cDNA ends (5'RACE) was the method used to amplify TCRbeta libraries from the RNA. Before sequencing, library concentration and integrity were assessed using Qubit, an Agilent instrument, and quantitative PCR. A commercial service provider sequenced the qualified libraries on Illumina HiSeq or MiSeq. For the original study's pipeline: TCR sequences in each sample were identified using MiXCR version 1.8.2. For a clone to count as qualified, its CDR3 had to be longer than four amino acids, its nucleotide length had to be in-frame, and the clone could not contain a stop codon. A read containing the complete CDR3 structure was counted as an effective read. RT-PCR with 24 Vbeta primers, GeneScan spectratyping, and Sanger sequencing were used to validate expanded clones. The raw public data were reprocessed by TCRdb itself: fastp quality trimming at Q25, MiXCR clonotype calling, in-frame beta chains only. Entries are consolidated by CDR3 protein sequence, retaining the most common genes and DNA. TCRdb, rather than the study authors, made the V and J calls. This sample is represented by roughly 12,000 distinct CDR3 sequences; about 45% of them were singletons. The top ten clonotypes cover under 35% of the sample.

This clonotype appeared a few times. Its antigen is unknown. No base qualities exist here, and no much larger clone lies one base off it. As a first step, CD3+ T cells were rested overnight at 2.5 million to 3 million cells/mL in RPMI 1640 lacking fetal bovine serum. CD3+ T cells were isolated from PBMCs with MACS immunomagnetic beads following the manufacturer's instructions. Overall results and qualifications from the work: Antigen specificity and function of the expanded clones were not tested directly and required further investigation. The four groups showed no significant differences in numbers of Vbeta genes (around 55), Jbeta genes (approximately 14), VDJ rearrangements, or unique CDR3s.

The receptor comes from a female donor in good health. The chain is assembled from TRBV4-2 and TRBJ2-5; the D gene cannot be named for sure. What was sequenced was CD3+ T cells sorted from blood and cultured. The CDR3 has the sequence CASSQGARETQYF. The DNA sequence is TGTGCCAGCAGCCAAGGGGCCCGAGAGACCCAGTACTTC.